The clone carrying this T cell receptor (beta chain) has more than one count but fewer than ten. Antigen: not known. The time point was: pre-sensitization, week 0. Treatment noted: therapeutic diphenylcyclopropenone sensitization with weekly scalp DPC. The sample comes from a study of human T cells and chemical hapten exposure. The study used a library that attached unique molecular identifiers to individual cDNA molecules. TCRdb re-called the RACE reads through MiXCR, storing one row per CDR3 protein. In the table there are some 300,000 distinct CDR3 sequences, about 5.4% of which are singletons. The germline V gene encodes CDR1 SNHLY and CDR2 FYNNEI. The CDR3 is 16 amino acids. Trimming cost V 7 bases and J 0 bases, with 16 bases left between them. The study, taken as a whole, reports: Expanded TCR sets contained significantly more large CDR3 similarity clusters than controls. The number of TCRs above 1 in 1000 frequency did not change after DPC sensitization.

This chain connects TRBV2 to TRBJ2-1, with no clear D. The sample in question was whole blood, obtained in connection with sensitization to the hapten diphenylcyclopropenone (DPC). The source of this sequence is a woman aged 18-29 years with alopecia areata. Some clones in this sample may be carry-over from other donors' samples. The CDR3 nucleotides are TGTGCCAGCACTTTCTCCGACCCGACCTCCTACAATGAGCAGTTCTTC. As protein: CASTFSDPTSYNEQFF. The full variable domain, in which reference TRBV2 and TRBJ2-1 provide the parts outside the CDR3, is EPEVTQTPSHQVTQMGQEVILRCVPISNHLYFYWYRQILGQKVEFLVSFYNNEISEKSEIFDDQFSVERPDGSNFTLKIRSTKLEDSAMYFCASTFSDPTSYNEQFFGPGTRLTVL.